One T cell receptor beta chain is described in this entry. As yet, its antigen is unknown. The donors belonged to the roughly 110-subject validation cohort, separate from the approximately 700-subject first cohort. This sample is part of a study of cytomegalovirus exposure and HLA in healthy donors. Study conclusions and caveats: Reportedly, diagnosis of cytomegalovirus status by the classifier showed high specificity and sensitivity. Among TCR sequences, most were rare, though some public TCRs appeared in many donors.

Using immunoSEQ multiplex PCR, the repertoire was profiled, and TCRdb retains in-frame clones only, with some absent. The sample consists of some 130,000 clones, approximately 94% of them appearing once. CDR3 length: 15 amino acids. Per the germline V gene, CDR1 is SGHTA and CDR2 is FQGNSA. J gave up 4 bases and V 1 base, and 3 bases lay outside the gene matches. This receptor was taken from a man aged 18 to 29 in good health and CMV-seropositive. This chain uses TRBV7-2 with TRBJ2-2; 7 bases line up with TRBD2. The sample consisted of PBMCs. The CDR3 is CASSLELASTGELFF. The DNA for the CDR3 is TGTGCCAGCAGCTTAGAACTAGCGAGCACCGGGGAGCTGTTTTTT.